What follows is one T cell receptor (beta chain) and its context. Its specificity is not known. V gave up 0 bases and J gave up 3 bases, with 6 bases separating them. CDR1 is LGHNT and CDR2 is FRNRAP in the germline V gene. The CDR3 loop spans 15 amino acids. This sample is part of a study of T cell responses to AZD1222 COVID-19 vaccine. General study results and limits: Targeting of unmutated variant regions was reportedly seen in nearly half of spike-specific TCRs.

The assay was immunoSEQ multiplex PCR, and TCRdb's table has in-frame clones only and misses some. The sample carries about 150,000 clones, about 91% recorded once. The V gene is TRBV12-5, the J gene TRBJ2-6; D is undetermined. The material sequenced was peripheral blood, taken on day 0 of AZD1222 vaccination. The sequence was obtained from an adult in good health. CDR3 in amino acids: CASGLVRGGANVLTF. The CDR3 bases are TGTGCTAGTGGTTTGGTACGCGGTGGGGCCAACGTCCTGACTTTC.